This T cell receptor beta chain comes out of a study of T cells of healthy individuals. TCRdb processed the 5' RACE reads anew with MiXCR; each CDR3 protein has one entry. This sample has about 63,000 distinct CDR3 sequences, with roughly 15% found just once. CDR3 length equals 13 residues. Trimming removed 6 bases from V and 3 bases from J, with 12 bases in between. The V gene is TRBV12-3 or TRBV12-4, the J gene TRBJ2-7; D is unresolved. This TCR was sampled from a human donor in good health. CDR3 nucleotides: TGTGCCAGCAGACTTGGGAACATCTACGAGCAGTACTTC. This translates into CASRLGNIYEQYF.